Shown below are 12 T cell receptor beta chains from a single sample sequenced in a study of T cells in tuberculosis. TCRdb's copy holds only in-frame clones and misses some; the assay was immunoSEQ multiplex PCR. Of under 40,000 clones listed, over 90% are singletons. Sample: PBMCs. The receptors were sampled from a donor between 10 and 35 years old with latent tuberculosis or without tuberculosis infection.

The rearrangement uses TRBV7-3 and TRBJ2-3, with 11 nucleotides matching TRBD2. This CDR3 spans 15 amino acids. CDR1 and CDR2 from the germline V gene are SGHTA and FQGTGA. Trimming cost V 5 bases and J 5 bases; bases outside gene matches: 6. This chain's CDR3 is CASSLSGGAEDTQYF. The CDR3 bases are TGTGCCAGCAGCCTTAGCGGGGGGGCTGAAGATACGCAGTATTTT. The entire variable domain, with the rest obtained from reference TRBV7-3 and TRBJ2-3, is as follows: GAGVSQTPSNKVTEKGKYVELRCDPISGHTALYWYRQSLGQGPEFLIYFQGTGAADDSGLPNDRFFAVRPEGSVSTLKIQRTERGDSAVYLCASSLSGGAEDTQYFGPGTRLTVL.

The gene calls are TRBV4-3 and TRBJ2-1; the match to TRBD1 covers 9 bases. This CDR3 is 15 amino acids long. CDR1 and CDR2 (germline): LGHNA, YSLEER. Trimming at V came to 0 bases and at J to 8 bases, leaving 5 bases not matched to a gene. The CDR3 DNA is TGCGCCAGCAGCCAAGAACACAGGGGGCCGGATGAGCAGTTCTTC. Translating gives CASSQEHRGPDEQFF.

J is TRBJ2-7 and V is TRBV7-3, with D possibly matching TRBD1 (6 bases). CDR1 and CDR2 (germline): SGHTA, FQGTGA. V shed 5 bases and J shed 3 bases, with 11 bases lying between them. The CDR3 is 13 residues long. CDR3 region: CASSPGRGYEQYF. CDR3 bases: TGTGCCAGCAGCCCCGGCAGGGGCTACGAGCAGTACTTC.

The chain carries TRBV10-3 and TRBJ1-3; TRBD1 aligns across 9 bases. J gave up 0 bases and V 6 bases, and 3 bases lay outside the gene matches. CDR1 ENHRY and CDR2 SYGVKD come from the germline V gene. This CDR3 comprises 15 residues. As DNA, the CDR3 is TGTGCCATCAGGGGACAGGGAAGCTCTGGAAACACCATATATTTT. It encodes CAIRGQGSSGNTIYF.

The V call is TRBV5-6, the J call TRBJ1-2, with 8 bases matching TRBD1. CDR1 and CDR2 (germline): SGHDT, YYEEEE. This CDR3 region has 16 residues. V lost 5 bases and J lost 4; bases outside the gene matches: 13. The DNA of the CDR3 is TGTGCCAGCAGGGCAGGACAGGGTGGTTCTAGCTATGGCTACACCTTC. Amino acid sequence: CASRAGQGGSSYGYTF.

Written as DNA, the CDR3 is TGTGCCAGCAGCGTAGGGGAGGAGGGCTACACCTTC. This gives the protein CASSVGEEGYTF. V usage is TRBV9 and J usage is TRBJ1-2; D ambiguous. Trimming took off 0 bases at V and 8 bases at J, with 8 bases between the two ends. This CDR3 comprises 12 residues. Germline assignment: CDR1 SGDLS and CDR2 YYNGEE. Looking up the rest from reference TRBV9 and TRBJ1-2 gives the full variable domain: DSGVTQTPKHLITATGQRVTLRCSPRSGDLSVYWYQQSLDQGLQFLIQYYNGEERAKGNILERFSAQQFPDLHSELNLSSLELGDSALYFCASSVGEEGYTFGSGTRLTVV.

This clone has just one count. V is TRBV5-5 and J is TRBJ1-1, with unresolved D. This CDR3 region has 12 residues. CDR1 and CDR2 (germline): SGHKS, YYEKEE (reference sequence). V lost 3 bases and J lost 5, with 8 bases in between. This CDR3 reads CASSSEWTEAFF. The DNA for the CDR3 is TGTGCCAGCAGCTCGGAGTGGACTGAAGCTTTCTTT.

The chain couples TRBV10-2 to TRBJ1-5, with D maybe TRBD1 (5 bases). Germline assignment: CDR1 WSHSY and CDR2 SAAADI. Trimming removed 2 bases at V and 7 bases at J, with 15 bases between. This CDR3 comprises 15 residues. The CDR3 nucleotides are TGCGCCAGCAGTGAGGGGGGAGGGGTAGGACAGCCCCAGCATTTT. As protein: CASSEGGGVGQPQHF.

The chain combines TRBV5-8 with TRBJ2-3; D is possibly TRBD2 (5 bases). V dropped 0 bases and J dropped 4 bases, with 18 bases sitting between them. The CDR3 spans 17 residues. CDR1 SGHTS and CDR2 YDEGEE come from the germline V gene. CDR3 in amino acids: CASSLVPGSLRPDTQYF. The DNA for the CDR3 is TGTGCCAGCAGCTTGGTTCCGGGGTCCCTTCGTCCAGATACGCAGTATTTT.

This chain connects TRBV5-1 to TRBJ2-2; tentatively, D is TRBD2 (6 bases). Per germline, CDR1 SGHRS and CDR2 YFSETQ. The V gene lost 7 bases and the J gene lost 1 base, with 11 bases spanning the gap. The CDR3 is 14 amino acids. DNA of the CDR3: TGCGCCAGCGGCGGGAAATGGAACACCGGGGAGCTGTTTTTT. This sequence encodes CASGGKWNTGELFF.

The chain uses TRBV5-1 and TRBJ1-1; possible D gene TRBD1, 6 bases. Deletions cut 4 bases from V and 2 bases from J, with 12 bases between. The length of the CDR3 is 14 residues. Per the germline V gene, CDR1 is SGHRS and CDR2 is YFSETQ. The CDR3 DNA reads TGCGCCAGCAGCCCGGACAGTACTAACACTGAAGCTTTCTTT. Protein product: CASSPDSTNTEAFF.

This chain uses TRBV6-1 with TRBJ2-5; 12 bases align to TRBD1. Germline V gene sequence: CDR1 MNHNS, CDR2 SASEGT. Losses at the gene ends were 2 bases for V and 5 bases for J; bases not matched to a gene: 6. The CDR3 has 16 residues. CDR3 sequence: CASSEWGQGARETQYF. The CDR3 region has the DNA TGTGCCAGCAGTGAATGGGGACAGGGGGCTCGGGAGACCCAGTACTTC.